These T cell receptor beta chains were read from a single sample in a study of blood T cell repertoires in COVID-19. Method: immunoSEQ multiplex PCR; TCRdb's copy keeps in-frame clones and lacks some. The sample has about 170,000 clones; approximately 86% are singletons. The sample comprised peripheral blood. All receptors derive from a woman older than 75 in a cohort sampled during active or convalescent COVID-19. CDR3s include the opening cysteine and the closing phenylalanine or tryptophan. The D gene is left open where the match is weak. The size of a clone is reported for some rows only, either as once, few or many, or as a class for expanded clones.

abundance: .
d_gene: .
v_gene: TRBV13
j_gene: TRBJ2-5
CDR3aa: CASSLGSNPGPQETQYF
CDR3nt: TGTGCCAGCAGCTTAGGGTCCAACCCAGGGCCCCAAGAGACCCAGTACTTC

abundance: .
d_gene: .
v_gene: TRBV5-6
j_gene: TRBJ2-7
CDR3aa: CASSSLFEQYF
CDR3nt: TGTGCCAGCAGCTCCCTATTCGAGCAGTACTTC

abundance: .
d_gene: TRBD2
v_gene: TRBV5-6
j_gene: TRBJ2-7
CDR3aa: CASSLGHAGGEQYF
CDR3nt: TGTGCCAGCAGCTTGGGACATGCGGGAGGCGAGCAGTACTTC

abundance: .
d_gene: TRBD2
v_gene: TRBV5-1
j_gene: TRBJ2-3
CDR3aa: CASSLLAGADTQYF
CDR3nt: TGCGCCAGCAGCCTGCTAGCGGGGGCAGATACGCAGTATTTT

abundance: .
d_gene: TRBD1
v_gene: TRBV4-2
j_gene: TRBJ2-5
CDR3aa: CASSQGTGASYQETQYF
CDR3nt: TGTGCCAGCAGCCAAGGGACAGGGGCTAGCTACCAAGAGACCCAGTACTTC

abundance: .
d_gene: .
v_gene: TRBV5-1
j_gene: TRBJ1-1
CDR3aa: CASSPLGGSTEAFF
CDR3nt: TGCGCCAGCAGCCCCCTCGGGGGTAGTACTGAAGCTTTCTTT

abundance: .
d_gene: .
v_gene: TRBV6-2/TRBV6-3
j_gene: TRBJ1-5
CDR3aa: CASSPHTGPQPQHF
CDR3nt: TGTGCCAGCAGTCCGCACACAGGGCCTCAGCCCCAGCATTTT

abundance: .
d_gene: TRBD1
v_gene: TRBV6-6
j_gene: TRBJ1-6
CDR3aa: CASSNRDRVNSPLHF
CDR3nt: TGTGCCAGCAGTAACCGGGACAGGGTTAATTCACCCCTCCACTTT

abundance: .
d_gene: .
v_gene: TRBV3-1/TRBV3-2
j_gene: TRBJ2-2
CDR3aa: CASSQAGLEVLGELFF
CDR3nt: TGTGCCAGCAGCCAAGCGGGATTGGAGGTGCTCGGGGAGCTGTTTTTT

abundance: .
d_gene: TRBD2
v_gene: TRBV10-3
j_gene: TRBJ2-7
CDR3aa: CAIRASGAVGSEQYF
CDR3nt: TGTGCCATTAGAGCTAGCGGGGCCGTTGGATCAGAGCAGTACTTC

abundance: .
d_gene: TRBD2
v_gene: TRBV3-1/TRBV3-2
j_gene: TRBJ2-1
CDR3aa: CASSPRLAGGYEQFF
CDR3nt: TGTGCCAGCAGCCCCCGACTAGCGGGAGGATATGAGCAGTTCTTC

abundance: .
d_gene: .
v_gene: TRBV5-6
j_gene: TRBJ1-6
CDR3aa: CASSLWGGPLHF
CDR3nt: TGTGCCAGCAGCTTGTGGGGGGGGCCCCTCCACTTT

abundance: .
d_gene: TRBD1
v_gene: TRBV10-3
j_gene: TRBJ1-1
CDR3aa: CAISPGTGGGTENTEAFF
CDR3nt: TGTGCCATCAGTCCCGGGACAGGGGGCGGTACGGAAAACACTGAAGCTTTCTTT

abundance: .
d_gene: TRBD1
v_gene: TRBV6-5
j_gene: TRBJ1-2
CDR3aa: CASSQDRAYPYTF
CDR3nt: TGTGCCAGCAGTCAGGACAGGGCATACCCCTACACCTTC

abundance: once
d_gene: .
v_gene: TRBV5-1
j_gene: TRBJ2-4
CDR3aa: CASSLAARKYF
CDR3nt: TGCGCCAGCAGCTTGGCCGCTAGAAAGTACTTC

abundance: once
d_gene: TRBD2
v_gene: TRBV5-1
j_gene: TRBJ2-1
CDR3aa: CASTQDTSDEQFF
CDR3nt: TGCGCCAGCACCCAGGATACTAGCGATGAGCAGTTCTTC

abundance: .
d_gene: .
v_gene: TRBV15
j_gene: TRBJ1-6
CDR3aa: CATSTWEVENSPLHF
CDR3nt: TGTGCCACCAGCACCTGGGAGGTGGAGAATTCACCCCTCCACTTT

abundance: .
d_gene: TRBD1
v_gene: TRBV11-2
j_gene: TRBJ1-1
CDR3aa: CASSISGTGRTTEAFF
CDR3nt: TGTGCCAGCAGCATATCCGGGACAGGGCGGACCACTGAAGCTTTCTTT

abundance: few
d_gene: .
v_gene: TRBV27
j_gene: TRBJ2-1
CDR3aa: CASSFRTPYNEQFF
CDR3nt: TGTGCCAGCAGTTTCAGGACACCCTACAATGAGCAGTTCTTC

abundance: .
d_gene: TRBD1
v_gene: TRBV7-9
j_gene: TRBJ2-7
CDR3aa: CASSPYKGQYIYEQYF
CDR3nt: TGTGCCAGCAGCCCCTATAAGGGACAGTATATCTACGAGCAGTACTTC

abundance: .
d_gene: .
v_gene: TRBV28
j_gene: TRBJ2-3
CDR3aa: CASSSLTGRISTDTQYF
CDR3nt: TGTGCCAGCAGTTCGTTAACAGGGCGAATAAGCACAGATACGCAGTATTTT

abundance: .
d_gene: .
v_gene: TRBV7-8
j_gene: TRBJ2-1
CDR3aa: CASSLTGKNEQFF
CDR3nt: TGTGCCAGCAGCTTAACAGGGAAAAATGAGCAGTTCTTC